Following are 23 T cell receptor beta chains from one sample sequenced in a study of T cell clonality in common variable immunodeficiency. This table comes from immunoSEQ multiplex PCR, and its TCRdb copy is limited to in-frame clones, with some not included. Found here are about 43,000 clones, no singletons; the ten largest cover over 2%. Sequencing was performed on peripheral blood mononuclear cells. The receptors were sampled from a person aged 18 to 75 in good health.

This clone was observed at least ten times. The read halts 3 residues ahead of the CDR3 end, with the missing end drawn from the germline J gene. The chain uses TRBV9 and TRBJ2-1; perhaps TRBD2 as D (5 bases). V lost 5 bases and J 6 bases, leaving 15 bases between the germline ends. The CDR3 contains 14 residues. Germline CDR1 is SGDLS and CDR2 is YYNGEE. Incomplete CDR3 DNA: TGTGCCAGCAGAGAACCCGGGGAAGGCAATGAG. The encoded protein is CASREPGEGNE. The full CDR3 is CASREPGEGNEQFF.

This clone was seen at least ten times. The CDR3 end lies 3 residues beyond the end of the read and is filled in from the germline J gene. This rearrangement joins TRBV6-1 to TRBJ2-3; D is possibly TRBD2 (6 bases). The germline V gene has CDR1 MNHNS and CDR2 SASEGT. V gave up 3 bases and J gave up 1 base, with 11 bases separating them. The CDR3 sequence is 15 residues long. CDR3 protein: CASSEGGTRTDTQYF. Incomplete CDR3 DNA: TGTGCCAGCAGTGAGGGCGGGACTCGCACAGATACG.

This clone was recorded at least ten times. The read gets to within 3 residues of the CDR3 end, and the germline J gene fills in the rest. The chain has TRBV19 and TRBJ2-3; no firm D call. Trimming removed 3 bases from V and 0 bases from J, with 4 bases in between. This CDR3 contains 13 residues. CDR1 and CDR2 from the germline V gene are LNHDA and SQIVND (reference sequence). CDR3 DNA (partial): TGTGCCAGTAGTATGGCTAGCACAGATACG. This encodes CASSMASTDT. The full CDR3 protein is CASSMASTDTQYF.

There are many counts of this clone. Other DNA sequences of this sample code for an identical CDR3. The CDR3 sequence: CASSLIANSYNEQFF. CDR3 DNA, as far as it was read: TGTGCCAGCAGCTTAATAGCTAACTCCTACAATGAG. V is TRBV7-3 and J is TRBJ2-1, with no clear D. The read ends 3 residues early relative to the CDR3; the germline J gene fills the gap. The CDR3 has 15 amino acids. CDR1 is SGHTA, CDR2 FQGTGA, per germline. V lost 1 base and J lost 0, with 7 bases in between.

This clone showed up many times. Coverage ceases 3 residues before the CDR3 finishes, and the germline J gene fills in the end. The V gene is TRBV2, the J gene TRBJ1-2; D is ambiguous. Germline V gives CDR1 SNHLY, CDR2 FYNNEI. The V end was cut by 2 bases, the J end by 2 bases, with 3 bases between. The CDR3 length is 12 residues. Here the CDR3 reads CASSEQNYGYTF. Incomplete CDR3 DNA: TGTGCCAGCAGTGAACAGAACTATGGC.

This clone showed up many times. The CDR3 is cut off 3 residues early in the read; its end comes from the germline J gene. V and J are TRBV18 and TRBJ1-2, with 9 bases aligning to TRBD1. CDR1 is KGHSH and CDR2 is LQKENI in the germline V gene. CDR3 length: 14 residues. J was trimmed by 6 bases and V by 6 bases; bases with no gene match: 8. CDR3 DNA (partial): TGTGCCAGCTCCACTGCCGGGACAGGGAATGGC. This encodes CASSTAGTGNG. The entire CDR3 protein is CASSTAGTGNGYTF.

This clone was observed at least ten times. At the DNA level, this CDR3 is encoded by other sequences in the same sample as well. The CDR3 region is CASGRTENTIYF. The sequenced part of the CDR3 DNA is TGTGCTAGTGGACGTACAGAAAACACC. The chain couples TRBV12-5 to TRBJ1-3; D unclear. The sequence runs out 3 residues before the end of the CDR3; the remainder is reconstructed from the germline J gene. The germline CDR1 and CDR2 sequences are LGHNT and FRNRAP. Trimming left V 6 bases short and J 6 bases short, with 9 bases between. The length of the CDR3 is 12 residues.

In this sample, this clone turned up many times. The read is 3 residues too short to cover the CDR3 end, so that end is filled in from the germline J gene. V usage is TRBV6-1 and J usage is TRBJ2-2; D may be TRBD1 or TRBD2 (5 bases each). The CDR3 contains 17 residues. The V end lost 2 bases, the J end lost 1 base, and 14 bases lay between the germline ends. Germline V gene data show CDR1 as MNHNS and CDR2 as SASEGT. Partial CDR3 DNA: TGTGCCAGCAGTGAATCGAGGGGTGTCCTGAACACCGGGGAG. This gives the protein CASSESRGVLNTGE. From start to end, the CDR3 is CASSESRGVLNTGELFF.

This clone was detected ten times or more. The read terminates 3 residues ahead of where the CDR3 ends, so the germline J gene completes it. The chain employs TRBV7-6 and TRBJ2-1; maybe TRBD2 (6 bases). V was pared by 1 base and J by 8 bases, with 12 bases between. The CDR3 is 14 residues long. The germline V gene has CDR1 SGHVS and CDR2 FNYEAQ. The CDR3 DNA, read in part, is TGTGCCAGCAGCTTAGAATGGGGGGTTGATGAG. Translation gives CASSLEWGVDE. The entire CDR3 reads CASSLEWGVDEQFF. Based on the CDR3 plus reference TRBV7-6 and TRBJ2-1, the full variable domain is GAGVSQSPRYKVTKRGQDVALRCDPISGHVSLYWYRQALGQGPEFLTYFNYEAQQDKSGLPNDRFSAERPEGSISTLTIQRTEQRDSAMYRCASSLEWGVDEQFFGPGTRLTVL.

This clone came up many times. The missing CDR3 end, 3 residues past where the read stops, is filled in from the germline J gene. The rearrangement links TRBV6-1 to TRBJ1-1, with D possibly being TRBD1 (6 bases). The CDR3 consists of 17 residues. V was shortened by 1 base and J by 1 base, with 16 bases between the two germline ends. From germline, CDR1 is MNHNS and CDR2 SASEGT. The DNA read from the CDR3 is TGTGCCAGCAGTGAAGGGGTTGGGGGCATTAAGAACACTGAA. Protein product: CASSEGVGGIKNTE. The entire CDR3 protein reads CASSEGVGGIKNTEAFF.

This clone came up many times. The DNA read from the CDR3 is TGTGCCAGCAGCCCAATGGGCACCTACGCAGATACG. Its translation: CASSPMGTYADT. The full CDR3 protein reads CASSPMGTYADTQYF. The chain combines TRBV11-2 with TRBJ2-3; D is unclear. The DNA ends 3 residues before the CDR3 does, and the rest of the CDR3 is filled in from the germline J gene. This CDR3 spans 15 amino acids. The V gene lost 5 bases and the J gene lost 4 bases, with 16 bases spanning the gap. The V gene's germline CDR1 is SGHAT and CDR2 FQNNGV.

This clone was seen ten or more times. Coverage ceases 3 residues before the CDR3 finishes, and the germline J gene fills in the end. This chain connects TRBV6-1 to TRBJ2-7, with D tentatively TRBD1 or TRBD2 (5 bases each). Trimming pared 4 bases from V and 6 bases from J, leaving 10 bases between. This CDR3 comprises 12 residues. The germline V gene encodes CDR1 MNHNS and CDR2 SASEGT. Incomplete CDR3 DNA: TGTGCCAGCAGTGCGGCAGGGAGCGAG. It specifies CASSAAGSE. The entire CDR3 protein is CASSAAGSEQYF.

This clone came up many times. The read terminates 3 residues ahead of where the CDR3 ends, so the germline J gene completes it. J is TRBJ1-3 and V is TRBV19, with D possibly being TRBD1 (6 bases). The V end lost 6 bases, the J end lost 0 bases, and 12 bases lay between the germline ends. Germline loops: CDR1 LNHDA, CDR2 SQIVND (reference sequence). The CDR3 runs 15 residues. The CDR3 bases that were read are TGTGCCAGTAGGGGAACAGGGATCTCTGGAAACACC. Encoded protein: CASRGTGISGNT. Given in full, the CDR3 is CASRGTGISGNTIYF.

With respect to this clone: This sequence may be a read error, since a much larger clone differs from it by one base. The missing CDR3 end, 3 residues past where the read stops, is filled in from the germline J gene. The rearrangement uses TRBV19 and TRBJ2-3; D is uncertain. Germline V gives CDR1 LNHDA, CDR2 SQIVND (reference sequence). The CDR3 is 13 residues long. The CDR3 region is CASSIGRQETQYF. The part of the CDR3 DNA that was read is TGTGCCAGTAGTATCGGCAGGCAAGAGACG.

This clone was observed many times. The DNA read from the CDR3 is TGTGCCATCAGTTCGGGGGGGCTGTCGACATACTCCTACAATGAG. This sequence encodes CAISSGGLSTYSYNE. In full, the CDR3 reads CAISSGGLSTYSYNEQFF. The chain links TRBV10-3 to TRBJ2-1, with 8 bases aligning to TRBD2. Read data end 3 residues before the CDR3 end; the end is taken from the germline J gene. Germline-derived CDR1 and CDR2 are ENHRY and SYGVKD. The V and J ends lost 5 bases and 0 bases, in that order; junction bases with no gene match: 12. The CDR3 sequence is 18 residues long.

This clone was recorded many times. The observed sequence ends 3 residues before the CDR3 terminus, with the missing tail filled in from the germline J gene. The gene calls are TRBV20-1 and TRBJ2-7; unclear D gene. The CDR3 sequence is 13 residues long. Germline lookup yields CDR1 DFQATT and CDR2 SNEGSKA (reference sequence). The V and J ends lost 6 bases and 6 bases respectively, with 18 bases between them. The part of the CDR3 DNA that was read is TGCAGTGCCAATAACCACGAGCGCGGCGAG. It specifies CSANNHERGE. The whole CDR3 protein is CSANNHERGEQYF.

This clone was picked up many times. The DNA ends 3 residues before the CDR3 does, and the rest of the CDR3 is filled in from the germline J gene. V usage is TRBV18 and J usage is TRBJ1-4, with D possibly being TRBD1 (6 bases). V lost 3 bases to trimming and J lost 7 bases, with 15 bases between them. The CDR3 sequence is 15 residues long. CDR1 and CDR2 from the germline V gene are KGHSH and LQKENI. Incomplete CDR3 DNA: TGTGCCAGCTCACCCCCCCCAGGGGTGGCTGAAAAA. The encoded protein is CASSPPPGVAEK. The CDR3 in full is CASSPPPGVAEKLFF.

Many counts were recorded for this clone. The covered CDR3 bases are TGTGCCATCAGTGGGGGACAGGGCCCGAACACCGGGGAG. Translation: CAISGGQGPNTGE. The whole CDR3 protein reads CAISGGQGPNTGELFF. The V and J genes are TRBV10-3 and TRBJ2-2; TRBD1 matches 9 bases. The read finishes 3 residues shy of the CDR3 end, and the germline J gene is used to complete it. J lost 0 bases, V lost 4 bases, and 3 bases had no gene match. CDR3 length equals 16 residues. The V gene's germline CDR1 is ENHRY and CDR2 SYGVKD.

This clone was seen at least ten times. The missing CDR3 end, 3 residues past where the read stops, is filled in from the germline J gene. The gene calls are TRBV19 and TRBJ1-1; 7 bases match TRBD1. The CDR3 runs 14 residues. CDR1 and CDR2 from the germline V gene are LNHDA and SQIVND (reference sequence). Trimming took 7 bases from V and 0 from J; bases not matched to a gene: 5. The sequenced part of the CDR3 DNA is TGTGCCAGTAACCCGACAGGGTTGAACACTGAA. It yields the protein CASNPTGLNTE. The whole CDR3 region reads CASNPTGLNTEAFF.

This clone has ten or more counts. From the germline J gene comes the end of the CDR3, since the read stops 3 residues before it. This chain connects TRBV5-1 to TRBJ2-3; TRBD2 aligns across 8 bases. CDR1 is SGHRS and CDR2 is YFSETQ in the germline V gene. This CDR3 has 15 amino acids. J was trimmed by 1 base and V by 3 bases; bases with no gene match: 4. The CDR3 bases that were read are TGCGCCAGCAGCTCCAGCGGGAGCGGCACAGATACG. Its translation is CASSSSGSGTDT. The complete CDR3 reads CASSSSGSGTDTQYF.

This clone has a count of ten or more. The sequenced fragment ends 3 residues before the CDR3 boundary, so the rest is inferred from the germline J gene. The chain couples TRBV30 to TRBJ1-2; 9 bases are shared with TRBD1. Germline CDR1 and CDR2: GTSNPN and SVGIG (reference sequence). The CDR3 runs 11 residues. The CDR3 reads CAGRDRDGYTF. CDR3 bases read: TGTGCCGGGCGGGACAGGGACGGC.

This clone was counted ten times or more. The read ends 3 residues shy of where the CDR3 ends; the end is completed using the germline J gene. The chain joins TRBV7-3 to TRBJ1-4, with D perhaps TRBD1 (5 bases). Germline V gene lookup returns CDR1 SGHTA and CDR2 FQGTGA. The V gene lost 4 bases and the J gene lost 3 bases, with 15 bases spanning the gap. The CDR3 is 16 amino acids. The DNA read from the CDR3 is TGTGCCAGCAGCTCCCCCCACAGGCCCCCTAATGAAAAA. This codes for CASSSPHRPPNEK. In full, the CDR3 reads CASSSPHRPPNEKLFF.

This clone was seen repeatedly, ten times or more. The read ends 3 residues before the CDR3 terminus; that terminus is restored from the germline J gene. The chain combines TRBV19 with TRBJ1-2; 7 nucleotides line up with TRBD1. The J segment lost 4 bases and the V segment lost 3 bases, leaving 8 bases of the junction unmatched. CDR1 and CDR2 (germline): LNHDA, SQIVND (reference sequence). CDR3 size: 15 residues. The sequenced part of the CDR3 DNA is TGTGCCAGTAGTATCTGGCTACAGGGGCCCTATGGC. Translation gives CASSIWLQGPYG. The entire CDR3 reads CASSIWLQGPYGYTF.